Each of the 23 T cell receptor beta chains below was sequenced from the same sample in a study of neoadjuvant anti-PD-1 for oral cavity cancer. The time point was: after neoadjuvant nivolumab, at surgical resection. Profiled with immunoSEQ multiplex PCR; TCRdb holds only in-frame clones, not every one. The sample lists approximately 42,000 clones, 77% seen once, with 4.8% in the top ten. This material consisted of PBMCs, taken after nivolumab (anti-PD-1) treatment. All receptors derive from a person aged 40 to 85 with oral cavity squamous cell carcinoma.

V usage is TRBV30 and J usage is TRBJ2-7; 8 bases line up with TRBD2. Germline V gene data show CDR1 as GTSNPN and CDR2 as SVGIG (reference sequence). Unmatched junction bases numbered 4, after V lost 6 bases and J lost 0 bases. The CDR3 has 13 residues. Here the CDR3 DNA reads TGTGCCTGCAAGCGGGGGTACTCCTACGAGCAGTACTTC. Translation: CACKRGYSYEQYF.

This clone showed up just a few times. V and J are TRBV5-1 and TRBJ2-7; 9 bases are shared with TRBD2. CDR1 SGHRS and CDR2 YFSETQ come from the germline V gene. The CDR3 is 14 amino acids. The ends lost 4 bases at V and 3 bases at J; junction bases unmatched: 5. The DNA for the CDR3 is TGCGCCAGCAGCCTTAGCGGGAGCAACTACGAGCAGTACTTC. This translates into CASSLSGSNYEQYF.

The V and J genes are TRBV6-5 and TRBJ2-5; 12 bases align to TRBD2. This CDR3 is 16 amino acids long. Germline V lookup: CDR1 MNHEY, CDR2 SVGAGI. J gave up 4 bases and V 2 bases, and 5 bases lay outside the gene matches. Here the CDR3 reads CASSYRTSGNTETQYF. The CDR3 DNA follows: TGTGCCAGCAGTTACAGGACTAGCGGGAATACAGAGACCCAGTACTTC.

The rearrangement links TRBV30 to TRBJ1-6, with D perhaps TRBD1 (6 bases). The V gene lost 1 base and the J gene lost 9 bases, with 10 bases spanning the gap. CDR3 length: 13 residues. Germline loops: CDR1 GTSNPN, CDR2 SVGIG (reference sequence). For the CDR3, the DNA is TGTGCCTGGAGTGAGGGGGGCAGTTCACCCCTCCACTTT. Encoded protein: CAWSEGGSSPLHF. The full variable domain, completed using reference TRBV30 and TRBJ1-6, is SQTIHQWPATLVQPVGSPLSLECTVEGTSNPNLYWYRQAAGRGLQLLFYSVGIGQISSEVPQNLSASRPQDRQFILSSKKLLLSDSGFYLCAWSEGGSSPLHFGNGTRLTVT.

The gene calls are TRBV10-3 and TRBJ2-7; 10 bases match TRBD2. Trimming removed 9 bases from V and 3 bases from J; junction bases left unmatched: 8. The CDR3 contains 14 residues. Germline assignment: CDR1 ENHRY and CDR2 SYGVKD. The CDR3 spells CAIRAGGTVYEQYF. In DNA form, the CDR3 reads TGTGCCATAAGAGCGGGAGGGACCGTCTACGAGCAGTACTTC.

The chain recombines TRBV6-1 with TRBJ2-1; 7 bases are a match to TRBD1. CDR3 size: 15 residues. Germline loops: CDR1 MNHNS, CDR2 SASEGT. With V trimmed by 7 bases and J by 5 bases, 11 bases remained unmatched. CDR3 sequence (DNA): TGTGCCAGCAAATGGTCGGGACAGATGCACAATGAGCAGTTCTTC. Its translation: CASKWSGQMHNEQFF.

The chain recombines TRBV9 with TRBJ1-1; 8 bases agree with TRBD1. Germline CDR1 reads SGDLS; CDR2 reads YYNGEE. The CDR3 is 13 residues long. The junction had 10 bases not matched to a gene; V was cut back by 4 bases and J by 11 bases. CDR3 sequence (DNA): TGTGCCAGCAGCTATGAGACGAACAGGGGGGCTTTCTTT. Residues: CASSYETNRGAFF.

CDR3 bases: TGTGCCAGCAGCTTGAACGTCGTAAGCGGGTCCGAGCAGTACTTC. Residues: CASSLNVVSGSEQYF. V and J are TRBV5-5 and TRBJ2-7, with D perhaps matching TRBD2 (6 bases). Germline V CDR1 and CDR2: SGHKS, YYEKEE (reference sequence). This CDR3 spans 15 amino acids. Trimming removed 1 base at V and 6 bases at J, with 17 bases between.

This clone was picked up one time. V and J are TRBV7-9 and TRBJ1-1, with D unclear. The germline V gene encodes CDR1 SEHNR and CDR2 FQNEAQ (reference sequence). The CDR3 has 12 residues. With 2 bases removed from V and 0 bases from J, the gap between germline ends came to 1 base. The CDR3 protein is CASSLLNTEAFF. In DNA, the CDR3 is TGTGCCAGCAGCTTACTGAACACTGAAGCTTTCTTT.

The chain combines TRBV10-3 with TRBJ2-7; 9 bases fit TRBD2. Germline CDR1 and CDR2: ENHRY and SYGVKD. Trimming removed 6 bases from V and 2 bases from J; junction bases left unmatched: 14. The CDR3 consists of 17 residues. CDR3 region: CAIRTVLAGELAYEQYF. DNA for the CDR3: TGTGCCATCAGGACGGTTTTAGCGGGAGAACTTGCCTACGAGCAGTACTTC.

CDR3 coding DNA: TGTGCCAGCAGCCCCCTGCGGACTAGCGGTCGTCAAGAGACCCAGTACTTC. As protein: CASSPLRTSGRQETQYF. This rearrangement joins TRBV7-2 to TRBJ2-5, with 10 bases that match TRBD2. This CDR3 spans 17 amino acids. The V gene's germline CDR1 is SGHTA and CDR2 FQGNSA. After removal of 5 bases from V and 2 bases from J, the junction contained 11 bases not matched to a gene.

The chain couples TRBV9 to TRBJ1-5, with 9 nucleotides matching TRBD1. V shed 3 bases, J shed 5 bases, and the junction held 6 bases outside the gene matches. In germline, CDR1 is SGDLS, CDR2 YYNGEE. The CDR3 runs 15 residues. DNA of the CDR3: TGTGCCAGCAGCGCCGGGACAGGGAGTTATCAGCCCCAGCATTTT. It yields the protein CASSAGTGSYQPQHF.

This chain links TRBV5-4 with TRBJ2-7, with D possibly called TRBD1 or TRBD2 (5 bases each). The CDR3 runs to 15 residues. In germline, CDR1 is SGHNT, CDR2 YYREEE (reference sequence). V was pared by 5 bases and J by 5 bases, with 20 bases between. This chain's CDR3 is CASSASGSWGNEQYF. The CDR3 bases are TGTGCCAGCAGTGCGTCAGGGTCTTGGGGGAACGAGCAGTACTTC.

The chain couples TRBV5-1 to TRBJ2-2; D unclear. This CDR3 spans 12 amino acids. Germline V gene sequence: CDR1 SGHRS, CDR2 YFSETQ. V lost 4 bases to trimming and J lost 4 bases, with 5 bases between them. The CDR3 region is CASSGFTGELFF. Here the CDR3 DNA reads TGCGCCAGCAGCGGGTTCACCGGGGAGCTGTTTTTT.

CDR3 sequence (DNA): TGTGCCAGCAGCTTAATCGGGTCTTGGCGGGAGGCCGGGGGTGAGCAGTTCTTC. The encoded protein is CASSLIGSWREAGGEQFF. The gene calls are TRBV7-9 and TRBJ2-1; 8 nucleotides agree with TRBD2. Per germline, CDR1 SEHNR and CDR2 FQNEAQ (reference sequence). This CDR3 is built from 18 residues. V shed 2 bases, J shed 9 bases, and the junction held 18 bases outside the gene matches.

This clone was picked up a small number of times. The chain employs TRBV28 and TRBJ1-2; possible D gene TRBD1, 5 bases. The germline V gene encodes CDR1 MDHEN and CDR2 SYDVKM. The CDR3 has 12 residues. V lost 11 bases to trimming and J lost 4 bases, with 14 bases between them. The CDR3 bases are TGTGCCGCGGGGGAAAAGGGCTATGGCTACACCTTC. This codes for CAAGEKGYGYTF.

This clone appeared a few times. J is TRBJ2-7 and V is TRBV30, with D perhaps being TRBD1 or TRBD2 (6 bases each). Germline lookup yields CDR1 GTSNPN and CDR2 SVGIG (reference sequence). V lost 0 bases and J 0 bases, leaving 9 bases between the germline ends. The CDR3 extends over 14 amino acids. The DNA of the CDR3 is TGTGCCTGGAGTGTAGGGGGGAGCTCCTACGAGCAGTACTTC. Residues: CAWSVGGSSYEQYF.

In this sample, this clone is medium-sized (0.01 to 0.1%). The CDR3 sequence is CASSIGSGTTTDTQYF. The CDR3 DNA is TGTGCCAGTAGTATTGGGAGCGGGACAACCACAGATACGCAGTATTTT. The rearrangement links TRBV19 to TRBJ2-3; D perhaps matches TRBD2 (7 bases). Germline V lookup: CDR1 LNHDA, CDR2 SQIVND (reference sequence). The CDR3 consists of 16 residues. V lost 3 bases, J lost 2 bases, and 15 bases lay in between.

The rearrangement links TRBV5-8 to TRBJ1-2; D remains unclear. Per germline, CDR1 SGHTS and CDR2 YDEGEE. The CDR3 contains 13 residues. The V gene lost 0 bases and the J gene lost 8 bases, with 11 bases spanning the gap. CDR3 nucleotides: TGTGCCAGCAGCTTGGGGGGAGTCGGCGGCTACACCTTC. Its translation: CASSLGGVGGYTF.

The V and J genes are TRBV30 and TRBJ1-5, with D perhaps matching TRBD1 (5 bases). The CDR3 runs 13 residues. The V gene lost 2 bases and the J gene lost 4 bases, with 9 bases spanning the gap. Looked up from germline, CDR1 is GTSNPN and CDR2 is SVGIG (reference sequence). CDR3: CAWSTGGNQPQHF. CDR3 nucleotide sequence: TGTGCCTGGAGTACCGGGGGGAATCAGCCCCAGCATTTT.

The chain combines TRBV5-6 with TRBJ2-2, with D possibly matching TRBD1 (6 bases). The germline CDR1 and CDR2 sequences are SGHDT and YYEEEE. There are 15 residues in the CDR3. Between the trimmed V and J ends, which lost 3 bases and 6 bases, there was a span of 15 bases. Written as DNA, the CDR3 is TGTGCCAGCAGCTCCTTACACAGGGCGGCCGGGGAGCTGTTTTTT. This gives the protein CASSSLHRAAGELFF.

This CDR3 reads CASSVHSGSGANVLTF. The CDR3 DNA follows: TGTGCCAGCAGTGTTCACAGTGGTTCTGGGGCCAACGTCCTGACTTTC. The rearrangement uses TRBV25-1 and TRBJ2-6; no clear D gene. The CDR3 sequence is 16 residues long. CDR1 and CDR2 from the germline V gene are MGHDK and SYGVNS. V lost 4 bases and J 1 base, leaving 11 bases between the germline ends.

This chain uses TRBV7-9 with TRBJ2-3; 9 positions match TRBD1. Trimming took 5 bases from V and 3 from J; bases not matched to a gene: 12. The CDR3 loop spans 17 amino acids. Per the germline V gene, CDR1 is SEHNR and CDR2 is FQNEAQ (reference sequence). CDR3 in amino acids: CASSPPSGQGGTDTQYF. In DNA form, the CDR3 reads TGTGCCAGCAGCCCGCCCTCGGGACAGGGAGGGACAGATACGCAGTATTTT.